The present entry profiles one T cell receptor beta chain with its context. The authors' processing: Reference gene primer amplification in the assay estimated nucleated cell counts. Data came from immunoSEQ multiplex PCR; TCRdb stores just in-frame clones and leaves some out. The V and J calls and clone size are taken from that table; D and trimming were inferred from the DNA. The profile covers almost 500,000 clones, with more than 85% appearing a single time and under 9.5% taken by the ten largest. These data originate in a study of blood T cell repertoires in COVID-19. Study context: Acute-phase and convalescent COVID-19 samples originated in the United States, Italy and Spain. Sample material is recorded as cDNA or gDNA derived from T cells, B-cell-depleted T cells, or PBMCs.

The germline CDR1 and CDR2 sequences are MNHNY and SVGAGI (reference sequence). This CDR3 region has 15 residues. Unmatched junction bases numbered 8, after V lost 6 bases and J lost 2 bases. What the recovered Cohort 3 donors had was two negative PCRs, clearance, or symptom resolution. The sequence derives from a woman aged 55-70 years who had recovered from COVID-19. The chain couples TRBV6-6 to TRBJ2-7; 9 bases line up with TRBD2. Sequencing input: PBMCs or T cells enriched from blood (not recorded which). The CDR3 loop reads CASRPPGGGAYEQYF. CDR3 nucleotides: TGTGCCAGCAGGCCCCCTGGCGGGGGGGCCTACGAGCAGTACTTC.